This TCR beta chain was recovered during a study of long-term antiretroviral therapy in people with HIV. General study findings and limits: Post-ART, diversity grew, though it stayed under transplant donor control levels. Dating from about 2004 to 2017, the blood was possibly obtained under older ART regimens.

The assay used was immunoSEQ (version v3.0), run at survey level. Assay used: immunoSEQ multiplex PCR; TCRdb lists only in-frame clones, some missing. Of more than 35,000 clones in the sample, 90% to 95% are singletons; the top ten hold less than 3.5%. Trimming cost V 3 bases and J 2 bases, with 14 bases left between them. Germline V gene sequence: CDR1 SGDLS, CDR2 YYNGEE. This CDR3 contains 16 residues. About this clone: Its antigen is unknown.

The chain uses TRBV9 and TRBJ2-2; weak D call: TRBD2 (6 bases). This receptor was taken from a woman in her 50s with HIV. The source material was unsorted PBMCs, sampled 3.7 years after starting antiretroviral therapy. CDR3 sequence reads: CASSALPGLNTGELFF. The CDR3 DNA sequence: TGTGCCAGCAGCGCATTACCGGGACTCAACACCGGGGAGCTGTTTTTT. The full variable domain, completed using reference TRBV9 and TRBJ2-2, is DSGVTQTPKHLITATGQRVTLRCSPRSGDLSVYWYQQSLDQGLQFLIQYYNGEERAKGNILERFSAQQFPDLHSELNLSSLELGDSALYFCASSALPGLNTGELFFGEGSRLTVL.